This is a list of T cell receptor beta chains from one sample in a study of Graves' ophthalmopathy and Graves' hyperthyroidism. One entry per CDR3 protein, called by TCRdb with MiXCR from the multiplex PCR reads. In the table there are about 420,000 distinct CDR3 sequences, around 20% of which are singletons. The sample taken for sequencing was peripheral blood. Receptors were obtained from a young woman with stable Graves' hyperthyroidism. The CDR3 runs from the conserved cysteine through the conserved F or W. A D gene is named only where the DNA matches it firmly. The size of a clone is reported for some rows only, either as once, few or many, or as a class for expanded clones.

cdr3_aa | cdr3_nt | d_call | clone_size | j_call | v_call
CSALARSYEQYF | TGCAGTGCTCTAGCCAGATCCTACGAGCAGTACTTC | - | - | TRBJ2-7 | TRBV20-1
CASSRPSDPYEQYF | TGCGCCAGCAGCCGCCCCAGTGACCCCTACGAGCAGTACTTC | - | few | TRBJ2-7 | TRBV5-1
CASSSPGQGQVGQYF | TGTGCCAGCAGCTCGCCGGGACAGGGGCAGGTCGGGCAGTACTTC | TRBD1 | many | TRBJ2-7 | TRBV7-6
CASSVGLAVREQYF | TGTGCCAGCAGCGTGGGACTAGCAGTGCGAGAGCAGTACTTC | TRBD2 | few | TRBJ2-7 | TRBV7-2
CASSLTRGADTEAFF | TGTGCCAGCAGTTTAACCAGGGGCGCGGACACTGAAGCTTTCTTT | - | few | TRBJ1-1 | TRBV27
CAWSVLFGGRSTEAFF | TGTGCCTGGAGTGTATTGTTCGGGGGACGGAGCACTGAAGCTTTCTTT | - | many | TRBJ1-1 | TRBV30
CASSFPGQGYSENQETQYF | TGTGCCAGCAGCTTTCCGGGACAGGGGTACTCCGAGAACCAAGAGACCCAGTACTTC | TRBD1 | - | TRBJ2-5 | TRBV11-2
CASGEVQGWSEQYF | TGTGCCAGCGGAGAAGTACAGGGTTGGTCCGAGCAGTACTTC | - | - | TRBJ2-7 | TRBV12-3/TRBV12-4
CAWSTDGFVGNQPQHF | TGTGCCTGGAGTACAGACGGGTTTGTAGGCAATCAGCCCCAGCATTTT | - | many | TRBJ1-5 | TRBV30
CATAWGGAGETQYF | TGTGCCACAGCCTGGGGGGGGGCTGGAGAGACCCAGTACTTC | - | few | TRBJ2-5 | TRBV6-1
CASSYLGVQETQYF | TGTGCCAGCAGTTACTTGGGGGTCCAAGAGACCCAGTACTTC | - | many | TRBJ2-5 | TRBV6-2/TRBV6-3
CASSFLPGTGNTEAFF | TGTGCCAGCAGTTTCCTCCCCGGGACGGGGAACACTGAAGCTTTCTTT | - | many | TRBJ1-1 | TRBV27
CASSLGMGASGANVLTF | TGCGCCAGCAGCTTGGGGATGGGGGCCTCTGGGGCCAACGTCCTGACTTTC | - | - | TRBJ2-6 | TRBV5-1
CASRRQGRGGKAFF | TGTGCCAGCAGGAGACAGGGCCGTGGCGGGAAAGCTTTCTTT | TRBD1 | many | TRBJ1-1 | TRBV6-5
CASSYTWDRKNTEAFF | TGTGCCAGCAGTTATACTTGGGACAGGAAAAACACTGAAGCTTTCTTT | TRBD1 | many | TRBJ1-1 | TRBV6-5
CASSQDAFQETQYF | TGCGCCAGCAGCCAAGATGCGTTCCAAGAGACCCAGTACTTC | - | few | TRBJ2-5 | TRBV4-3
CASSYLGTPGYNEQFF | TGTGCCAGCAGCTACCTCGGGACTCCTGGCTACAATGAGCAGTTCTTC | - | few | TRBJ2-1 | TRBV7-9
CASREGATGNTIYF | TGTGCCAGCAGGGAGGGGGCAACTGGAAACACCATATATTTT | TRBD1 | few | TRBJ1-3 | TRBV2
CASGLVTGTGSTEAFF | TGTGCTAGTGGTTTGGTGACCGGTACAGGGAGCACTGAAGCTTTCTTT | - | - | TRBJ1-1 | TRBV12-5
CAISEGSGDYEQYF | TGTGCCATCAGTGAGGGTTCTGGGGATTACGAGCAGTACTTC | - | many | TRBJ2-7 | TRBV10-3
CASRGGGATEAFF | TGTGCCAGCAGGGGCGGGGGAGCCACTGAAGCTTTCTTT | - | - | TRBJ1-1 | TRBV12-3/TRBV12-4
CASRFGPMNTEAFF | TGCGCCAGCAGATTCGGACCCATGAACACTGAAGCTTTCTTT | - | once | TRBJ1-1 | TRBV5-1
CASTLPGTGNTGELFF | TGTGCCAGCACCCTTCCCGGGACGGGAAACACCGGGGAGCTGTTTTTT | - | - | TRBJ2-2 | TRBV6-2/TRBV6-3
CSARGGWTDLSYEQYF | TGCAGTGCTAGAGGTGGATGGACAGACCTATCCTACGAGCAGTACTTC | - | many | TRBJ2-7 | TRBV20-1
CASSLALGSGNQPQHF | TGTGCCAGCAGTTTAGCGCTCGGGTCCGGCAATCAGCCCCAGCATTTT | - | many | TRBJ1-5 | TRBV12-3/TRBV12-4
CASSLSPDSHEQYF | TGTGCCAGCAGCTTGTCCCCGGACAGCCATGAGCAGTACTTC | - | many | TRBJ2-7 | TRBV5-6
CASSPHPSGTDTQYF | TGTGCCAGCTCACCACATCCTAGCGGCACAGATACGCAGTATTTT | - | - | TRBJ2-3 | TRBV18
CAISEGTRTGELFF | TGTGCCATCAGTGAGGGGACTAGAACCGGGGAGCTGTTTTTT | TRBD2 | many | TRBJ2-2 | TRBV10-3
CASSLQGPKGGTEAFF | TGCGCCAGCAGCTTGCAGGGGCCCAAAGGGGGGACTGAAGCTTTCTTT | - | many | TRBJ1-1 | TRBV5-1
CASSDRVGELFF | TGTGCCAGCAGCGACCGCGTTGGGGAGCTGTTTTTT | - | - | TRBJ2-2 | TRBV6-1
CASSFSRGRNTEAFF | TGTGCCAGCAGCTTTTCCCGGGGCCGGAACACTGAAGCTTTCTTT | - | - | TRBJ1-1 | TRBV11-2
CASSEWGQAATEAFF | TGTGCCAGCAGTGAATGGGGACAGGCGGCCACTGAAGCTTTCTTT | TRBD1 | many | TRBJ1-1 | TRBV6-1
CASSWRRESYEQYF | TGTGCCAGCAGTTGGAGGCGGGAGTCCTACGAGCAGTACTTC | TRBD2 | many | TRBJ2-7 | TRBV6-5
CASRPTGAGELFF | TGTGCCAGCAGACCGACAGGGGCCGGGGAGCTGTTTTTT | TRBD1 | many | TRBJ2-2 | TRBV12-3/TRBV12-4
CSARGITSGTFYEQYF | TGCAGTGCTAGAGGGATAACTAGCGGGACATTCTACGAGCAGTACTTC | TRBD2 | many | TRBJ2-7 | TRBV20-1
CASLTSGISYEQYF | TGTGCCAGCCTTACTAGCGGGATCTCCTACGAGCAGTACTTC | TRBD2 | many | TRBJ2-7 | TRBV6-5
CASSELEGSGNQPQHF | TGTGCCAGCAGTGAATTGGAGGGGTCGGGCAATCAGCCCCAGCATTTT | - | - | TRBJ1-5 | TRBV6-1
CASSSRYYEQYF | TGTGCCAGCAGCTCGCGGTACTACGAGCAGTACTTC | - | many | TRBJ2-7 | TRBV7-9
CASSNRGRASHLHF | TGTGCCAGCAGCAACCGGGGCAGAGCTTCACACCTCCACTTT | - | few | TRBJ1-6 | TRBV11-2
CASSFGTPDSPLHF | TGTGCCAGCAGTTTCGGAACTCCGGATTCACCCCTCCACTTT | - | many | TRBJ1-6 | TRBV12-3/TRBV12-4
CSASPDGSYEQYF | TGCAGTGCTTCGCCGGACGGCTCCTACGAGCAGTACTTC | - | many | TRBJ2-7 | TRBV20-1
CASSYFSAGTLRGTQYF | TGTGCCAGCAGTTATTTCTCCGCCGGGACCTTAAGGGGGACCCAGTACTTC | - | many | TRBJ2-5 | TRBV6-2/TRBV6-3
CASSQRDGYGYTF | TGCGCCAGCAGCCAGAGGGATGGCTATGGCTACACCTTC | - | many | TRBJ1-2 | TRBV4-1
CASSRRSPQMETQYF | TGTGCCAGCAGCCGCAGAAGCCCACAAATGGAGACCCAGTACTTC | - | many | TRBJ2-5 | TRBV3-1
CASSLGAGTEQYF | TGTGCCAGCAGCTTAGGGGCGGGGACCGAGCAGTACTTC | - | - | TRBJ2-7 | TRBV11-2
CSARTGEDTQYF | TGCAGCGCTAGGACAGGGGAGGATACCCAGTACTTC | TRBD1 | - | TRBJ2-5 | TRBV29-1
CSVRLEETQYF | TGCAGCGTGAGACTAGAAGAGACCCAGTACTTC | - | many | TRBJ2-5 | TRBV29-1
CASSIGAHSNQPQHF | TGTGCCAGTAGTATAGGAGCTCATAGCAATCAGCCCCAGCATTTT | - | many | TRBJ1-5 | TRBV19
CASNAETAGEAFF | TGCGCCAGCAATGCCGAGACAGCGGGGGAAGCTTTCTTT | - | many | TRBJ1-1 | TRBV5-1
CSARRGGRAQQYF | TGCAGTGCCAGGCGGGGCGGGAGGGCCCAGCAGTACTTC | TRBD2 | many | TRBJ2-7 | TRBV20-1
CASRYAGALPQETQYF | TGTGCCAGCAGATATGCAGGGGCCCTTCCCCAAGAGACCCAGTACTTC | - | many | TRBJ2-5 | TRBV2
CASSFRQGGFTEAFF | TGTGCCAGTAGTTTTCGACAGGGAGGATTCACTGAAGCTTTCTTT | TRBD1 | many | TRBJ1-1 | TRBV19
CASTEGRGAYEQYF | TGTGCCAGCACCGAGGGCAGGGGAGCCTACGAGCAGTACTTC | - | many | TRBJ2-7 | TRBV2
CASSESRQVSHSEAFF | TGTGCCAGCAGTGAATCACGACAGGTGAGCCACTCTGAAGCTTTCTTT | - | many | TRBJ1-1 | TRBV6-1
CASSDRRANDGYTF | TGTGCCAGTAGCGACAGGAGAGCTAACGATGGCTACACCTTC | - | - | TRBJ1-2 | TRBV19
CASSFFGEALQETQYF | TGTGCCAGCAGCTTCTTCGGGGAGGCATTACAAGAGACCCAGTACTTC | - | few | TRBJ2-5 | TRBV7-2
CASSAGGETEAFF | TGTGCCAGCAGCGCCGGGGGAGAAACTGAAGCTTTCTTT | - | - | TRBJ1-1 | TRBV9